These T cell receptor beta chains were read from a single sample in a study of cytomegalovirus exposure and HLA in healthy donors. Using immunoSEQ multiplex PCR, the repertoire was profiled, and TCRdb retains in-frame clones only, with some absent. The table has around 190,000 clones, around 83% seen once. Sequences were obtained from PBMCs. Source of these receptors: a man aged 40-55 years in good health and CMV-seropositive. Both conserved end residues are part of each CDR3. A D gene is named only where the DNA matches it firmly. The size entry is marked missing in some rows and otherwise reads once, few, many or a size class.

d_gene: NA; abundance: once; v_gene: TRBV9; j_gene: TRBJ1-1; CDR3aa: CASSVRPGATEAFF; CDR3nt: TGTGCCAGCAGCGTACGGCCAGGGGCCACTGAAGCTTTCTTT
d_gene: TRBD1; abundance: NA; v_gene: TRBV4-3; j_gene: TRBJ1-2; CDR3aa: CASSQDPGGYYGYTF; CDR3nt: TGCGCCAGCAGCCAAGATCCAGGGGGCTATTATGGCTACACCTTC
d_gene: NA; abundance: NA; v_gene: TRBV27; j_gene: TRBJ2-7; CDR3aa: CASTPGRRSSREQYF; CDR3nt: TGTGCCAGCACCCCCGGGAGAAGGTCCTCTCGCGAGCAGTACTTC
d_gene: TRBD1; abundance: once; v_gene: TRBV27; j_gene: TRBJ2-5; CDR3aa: CASSLSRTGIGETQYF; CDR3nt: TGTGCCAGCAGTTTATCGCGGACAGGGATCGGAGAGACCCAGTACTTC
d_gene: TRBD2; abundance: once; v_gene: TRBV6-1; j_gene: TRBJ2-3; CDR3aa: CASSEGFGTSIYF; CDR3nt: TGTGCCAGCAGTGAAGGCTTCGGGACTAGCATCTATTTT
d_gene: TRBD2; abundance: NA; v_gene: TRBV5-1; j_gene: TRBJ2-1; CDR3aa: CASSLDLAGGIYEQFF; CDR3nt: TGCGCCAGCAGCTTGGATCTCGCGGGAGGGATTTATGAGCAGTTCTTC
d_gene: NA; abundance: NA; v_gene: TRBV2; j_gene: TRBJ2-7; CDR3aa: CASKGFDSYEQCF; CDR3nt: TGTGCCAGTAAGGGGTTCGACTCCTACGAGCAGTGCTTC
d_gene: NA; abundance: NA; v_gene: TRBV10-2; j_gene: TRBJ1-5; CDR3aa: CASSVTGPGSNQPQHF; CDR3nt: TGCGCCAGCAGTGTAACAGGGCCTGGTAGCAATCAGCCCCAGCATTTT
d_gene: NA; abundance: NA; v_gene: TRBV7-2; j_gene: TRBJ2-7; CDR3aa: CASSARLVEQYF; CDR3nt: TGTGCCAGCAGCGCCCGACTAGTCGAGCAGTACTTC
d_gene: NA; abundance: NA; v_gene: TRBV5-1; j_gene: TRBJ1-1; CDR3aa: CASSLTGGTNTEAFF; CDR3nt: TGCGCCAGCAGCTTGACAGGAGGGACGAACACTGAAGCTTTCTTT
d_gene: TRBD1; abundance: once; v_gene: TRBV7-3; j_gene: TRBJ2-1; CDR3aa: CASSLDRAAYNEQFF; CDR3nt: TGTGCCAGCAGTTTAGACAGGGCGGCCTACAATGAGCAGTTCTTC
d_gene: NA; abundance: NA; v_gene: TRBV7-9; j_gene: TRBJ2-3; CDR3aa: CSSSPRLSPTDTQYF; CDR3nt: TGTTCCAGCAGCCCTCGATTGAGTCCCACAGATACGCAGTATTTT
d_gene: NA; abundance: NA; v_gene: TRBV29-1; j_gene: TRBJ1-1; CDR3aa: CSVRTGEAFF; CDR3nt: TGCAGCGTTAGAACGGGTGAAGCTTTCTTT
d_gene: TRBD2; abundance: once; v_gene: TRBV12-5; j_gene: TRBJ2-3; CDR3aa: CASELARTDTQYF; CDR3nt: TGTGCTAGTGAACTAGCGCGCACAGATACGCAGTATTTT
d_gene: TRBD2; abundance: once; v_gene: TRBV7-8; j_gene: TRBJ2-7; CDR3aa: CASSFPGLAGEGTYEQYF; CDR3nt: TGTGCCAGCAGCTTTCCGGGACTAGCGGGGGAGGGCACTTACGAGCAGTACTTC
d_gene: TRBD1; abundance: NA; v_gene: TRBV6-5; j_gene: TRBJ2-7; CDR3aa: CASSLGDRVRYEQYF; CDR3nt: TGTGCCAGCTCTTTGGGGGACAGAGTAAGATACGAGCAGTACTTC
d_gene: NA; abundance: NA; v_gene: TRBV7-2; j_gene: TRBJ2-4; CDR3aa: CASSLGALGKNIQYF; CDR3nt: TGTGCCAGCAGCTTGGGGGCGTTGGGCAAAAACATTCAGTACTTC